This T cell receptor (beta chain) was captured in a study of blood T cells in healthy people across ages. Study-level points and caveats: Significant beta diversity loss was already apparent by age roughly 40, declining roughly linearly.

This clonotype was found many times. Its antigen is still unknown. The individuals who served as donors were healthy Caucasians living in Russia, aged about 6 to 95. Sample-barcoded 5' priming and a J-beta primer mix drove a second PCR of roughly 7 to 11 cycles. Tagging of each cDNA molecule was performed by a template-switch adaptor with 12 random nucleotides. Each sample provided no less than 3 million CDR3-containing paired-end reads. In TCRdb, the 5' RACE reads were re-called with MiXCR into one record per CDR3 protein. The sample has approximately 800,000 distinct CDR3 sequences, around 36% seen once; the top ten hold about an eighth. Per the germline V gene, CDR1 is SEHNR and CDR2 is FQNEAQ (reference sequence). Trimming took 1 base from V and 6 from J, leaving 10 bases between them. This CDR3 contains 14 residues.

The specimen sequenced was blood. The V gene is TRBV7-9, the J gene TRBJ1-5; D is uncertain. The receptor was derived from a man younger than 35 in good health. The DNA of the CDR3 is TGTGCCAGCAGCTTAGAGGGTGGTAGTCAGCCCCAGCATTTT. As protein: CASSLEGGSQPQHF.